The 5 T cell receptor beta chains given below trace back to one sample, sequenced in a study of cytomegalovirus exposure and HLA in healthy donors. A multiplex PCR was run with 60 Vbeta primers and 13 Jbeta primers. Profiling relied on immunoSEQ multiplex PCR, and the TCRdb table lists in-frame clones only, not all of them. The table records 150,000 to 170,000 clones, more than 60% of them present only once. Sample: PBMCs. The receptors were sampled from a woman aged 40 to 50 in good health and CMV-seronegative.

The chain combines TRBV5-6 with TRBJ2-7; 7 bases map to TRBD1. The CDR3 runs to 17 residues. Germline CDR1 reads SGHDT; CDR2 reads YYEEEE. Trimming took 1 base from V and 0 from J; bases not matched to a gene: 10. The chain's CDR3 is CASSLTEGAPSSYEQYF. The CDR3 DNA sequence: TGTGCCAGCAGCTTGACCGAGGGGGCGCCAAGCTCCTACGAGCAGTACTTC.

The table lists this clone with many counts. The chain couples TRBV6-5 to TRBJ1-4; no clear D gene. Trimming cost V 5 bases and J 2 bases, with 9 bases left between them. The germline V gene has CDR1 MNHEY and CDR2 SVGAGI. The CDR3 has 14 residues. The CDR3 region is CASSRGWTNEKLFF. The CDR3 DNA follows: TGTGCCAGCAGTCGAGGGTGGACTAATGAAAAACTGTTTTTT.

The chain links TRBV11-3 to TRBJ2-7, with 8 bases identical to TRBD2. Germline CDR1 is SGHNT and CDR2 is YENEEA. The CDR3 covers 14 residues. Trimming at V came to 10 bases and at J to 0 bases, leaving 8 bases not matched to a gene. CDR3 nucleotide sequence: TGTGCCATTTCTCCGGGGGGGAACTCCTACGAGCAGTACTTC. Its translation: CAISPGGNSYEQYF.

The genes are TRBV27 and TRBJ1-3, with a tentative D call TRBD1 (6 bases). The germline CDR1 and CDR2 sequences are MNHEY and SMNVEV (reference sequence). CDR3 length: 14 residues. V lost 3 bases and J 4 bases, leaving 10 bases between the germline ends. CDR3 amino acids: CASSFLGGGNTIYF. CDR3 nucleotide sequence: TGTGCCAGCAGTTTTTTAGGGGGAGGAAACACCATATATTTT.

The gene calls are TRBV11-3 and TRBJ1-1, with 7 bases identical to TRBD1. This CDR3 has 15 residues. Germline V CDR1 and CDR2: SGHNT, YENEEA. With 5 bases clipped from V and 4 bases from J, the junction kept 10 bases outside the gene matches. The CDR3 sequence is CASSLPTGQLTEAFF. CDR3 coding DNA: TGTGCCAGCAGCCTGCCGACAGGGCAGCTCACTGAAGCTTTCTTT.